These T cell receptor beta chains were read from a single sample in a study of T cells after yellow fever vaccination. One entry per CDR3 protein, called by TCRdb with MiXCR from the 5' RACE reads. Of 450,000 to 650,000 distinct CDR3 sequences in the sample, about a fifth were seen once. The sample in question was PBMCs, obtained approximately 20 days after the first yellow fever vaccination. The origin of the receptors is a man between 18 and 35 years old who received the YFV17D yellow fever vaccine. CDR3s include the opening cysteine and the closing phenylalanine or tryptophan. A D gene is named only where the DNA matches it firmly. Part of the rows lack a size; the others show once, few, many or a class for expanded clones.

d_call,j_call,v_call,clone_size,cdr3_nt,cdr3_aa
-,TRBJ2-7,TRBV29-1,-,TGCAGCGTTGAGGGACCCCAAGGGGCCTACGAGCAGTACTTC,CSVEGPQGAYEQYF
-,TRBJ2-5,TRBV4-3,-,TGCGCCAGCAGCCAAGGGGGAGAATCCGAGACCCAGTACTTC,CASSQGGESETQYF
-,TRBJ1-5,TRBV3-1,few,TGTGCCAGCAGCCAAGAGTTAGGAGTCAATCAGCCCCAGCATTTT,CASSQELGVNQPQHF
-,TRBJ2-5,TRBV6-2/TRBV6-3,few,TGTGCCAGCTCATTGGTCTCCTGGGAGACCCAGTACTTC,CASSLVSWETQYF
-,TRBJ2-2,TRBV4-3,-,TGCGCCAGCAGCCAAGCCCCGACAGTAGCGAACACCGGGGAGCTGTTTTTT,CASSQAPTVANTGELFF
-,TRBJ1-6,TRBV5-1,-,TGCGCCAGCAGCCCCGATACAGGGAATTCACCCCTCCACTTT,CASSPDTGNSPLHF
-,TRBJ2-1,TRBV7-3,-,TGTGCCAGCAGCTTACGCTCCCGTACCTACAATGAGCAGTTCTTC,CASSLRSRTYNEQFF
-,TRBJ2-4,TRBV5-6,few,TGTGCCAGCAGCTTGATCGGGGCGCTAGCCAAAAACATTCAGTACTTC,CASSLIGALAKNIQYF
-,TRBJ2-7,TRBV20-1,-,TGCAGTGCTAGAGATCCCTCAAATACCCTCTACGAGCAGTACTTC,CSARDPSNTLYEQYF
-,TRBJ1-1,TRBV7-2,-,TGTGCCAGCAGCGCCGCCGAGTGGAGCACTGAAGCTTTCTTT,CASSAAEWSTEAFF
TRBD1,TRBJ2-1,TRBV10-3,few,TGTGCCATCAACGGAAAAACAGGGGGCAACGACAATGAGCAGTTCTTC,CAINGKTGGNDNEQFF
TRBD2,TRBJ2-2,TRBV6-2/TRBV6-3,few,TGTGCCACCCAGCGGGGGGGTTACACCGGGGAGCTGTTTTTT,CATQRGGYTGELFF
-,TRBJ1-2,TRBV3-1,few,TGTGCCAGCAGCCAAAGCAATGCACAGTCTAGCCATGGCTACACCTTC,CASSQSNAQSSHGYTF
TRBD1,TRBJ2-3,TRBV4-3,few,TGCGCCAGCAGCCTGGGACAGCATTCCACAGATACGCAGTATTTT,CASSLGQHSTDTQYF
-,TRBJ2-1,TRBV4-1,few,TGCGCCAGCAGCCAAGATGAACTAGGACGAAATCTTGAGCAGTTCTTC,CASSQDELGRNLEQFF
-,TRBJ1-2,TRBV5-1,-,TGCGCCAGCAGCACGACCGTTGACTACCCATATGGCTACACCTTC,CASSTTVDYPYGYTF
-,TRBJ2-5,TRBV29-1,-,TGCAGCGTTGTGGGGGACCTCCAAGAGACCCAGTACTTC,CSVVGDLQETQYF
-,TRBJ2-3,TRBV6-1,few,TGTGCCAGCAGTGAATCGATGTATGCAGATACGCAGTATTTT,CASSESMYADTQYF
-,TRBJ2-5,TRBV6-2/TRBV6-3,-,TGTGCCAGCAGCCTCCCCGCGTTAGCAGAGACCCAGTACTTC,CASSLPALAETQYF
TRBD1,TRBJ1-1,TRBV5-1,few,TGCGCCAGCAGAGGGACAGTCACTGAAGCTTTCTTT,CASRGTVTEAFF
-,TRBJ2-2,TRBV20-1,-,TGCAGTGCCAAAAACCCCCTAAACACCGGGGAGCTGTTTTTT,CSAKNPLNTGELFF
TRBD2,TRBJ2-7,TRBV7-2,once,TGTGCCAGCAGAAGCGGGGGGGGCTACGAGCAGTACTTC,CASRSGGGYEQYF
-,TRBJ2-3,TRBV5-1,few,TGCGCCAGCAGCGGTGGTGCCGGGGAGGATACGCAGTATTTT,CASSGGAGEDTQYF
-,TRBJ2-2,TRBV5-4,few,TGTGCCAGCAGAGTAGAACAGGGGGGGGACACCGGGGAGCTGTTTTTT,CASRVEQGGDTGELFF
-,TRBJ2-7,TRBV6-1,few,TGTGCCAGCAGTGAAAGGGTTGCTCCCAACGAGCAGTACTTC,CASSERVAPNEQYF
-,TRBJ2-3,TRBV12-3/TRBV12-4,many,TGTGCCAGCAGTTTCTGGACAGCTAGCACAGATACGCAGTATTTT,CASSFWTASTDTQYF
-,TRBJ2-2,TRBV4-1,few,TGCGCCAGCAGCCAAGTGCGGACATTGAACACCGGGGAGCTGTTTTTT,CASSQVRTLNTGELFF
TRBD1,TRBJ1-4,TRBV11-2,-,TGTGCCAGCAGCTTAGTTCCGGGACAGCCGAATGAAAAACTGTTTTTT,CASSLVPGQPNEKLFF
-,TRBJ1-1,TRBV20-1,-,TGCAGTGCTCCTCGGGGGGGCGGATGGACTGAAGCTTTCTTT,CSAPRGGGWTEAFF
TRBD1,TRBJ2-3,TRBV7-3,few,TGTGCCAGCAGCCCCGGGACAGGGGACGCCAATTATGATTTTACAGATACGCAGTATTTT,CASSPGTGDANYDFTDTQYF
TRBD1,TRBJ2-3,TRBV5-4,few,TGTGCCAGCAGCCCCGCGGGACAGGGCACAGATACGCAGTATTTT,CASSPAGQGTDTQYF
TRBD1,TRBJ2-1,TRBV5-4,few,TGTGCCAGCAGCTCCCGGGACAGGGGGGTCGATGAGCAGTTCTTC,CASSSRDRGVDEQFF
-,TRBJ1-6,TRBV9,-,TGTGCCAGCAGCGGAGCAGGAAATTCACCCCTCCACTTT,CASSGAGNSPLHF
TRBD1,TRBJ1-5,TRBV4-2,-,TGTGCCAGCAGCCAAGGGCCCACAGGGGACCAGCCCCAGCATTTT,CASSQGPTGDQPQHF
TRBD1,TRBJ1-6,TRBV27,-,TGTGCCAGCAGTTTAGGGGACAGGGGCAGATCACCCCTCCACTTT,CASSLGDRGRSPLHF
TRBD1,TRBJ2-1,TRBV6-2/TRBV6-3,-,TGTGCCAGCAGCCAGATTGACAGGGGTTGGTACAATGAGCAGTTCTTC,CASSQIDRGWYNEQFF
-,TRBJ2-1,TRBV28,few,TGTGCCAGCGGTCCGGAAGGTACTAGGCCCTATGAGCAGTTCTTC,CASGPEGTRPYEQFF
-,TRBJ1-2,TRBV2,few,TGTGCCAGCAGTGATACCGAGGGCTATGGCTACACCTTC,CASSDTEGYGYTF
TRBD1,TRBJ2-4,TRBV2,few,TGTGCCAGCAGTCTTACAGGGGTGGGCCTAGCCAAAAACATTCAGTACTTC,CASSLTGVGLAKNIQYF
TRBD2,TRBJ2-1,TRBV5-1,many,TGCGCCAGCAGCTTGACGGGAGGGGGTAATGAGCAGTTCTTC,CASSLTGGGNEQFF
-,TRBJ1-1,TRBV29-1,few,TGCAGCGTGAAACCCGGGGGCGGCACTGAAGCTTTCTTT,CSVKPGGGTEAFF
-,TRBJ1-1,TRBV9,few,TGTGCCAGCAGCGTAGTCAAGGAATCACGGGACACCTTGAACACTGAAGCTTTCTTT,CASSVVKESRDTLNTEAFF
TRBD1,TRBJ1-2,TRBV6-2/TRBV6-3,-,TGTGCCGCCCGACAGGGCCACTATGGCTACACCTTC,CAARQGHYGYTF
-,TRBJ1-4,TRBV7-8,-,TGTGCCAGCAGCTTAGCCCCCTCTACAGAAAAACTGTTTTTT,CASSLAPSTEKLFF
-,TRBJ1-2,TRBV12-3/TRBV12-4,-,TGTGCCAGCAGTTTGAAGGATCCCTATGGCTACACCTTC,CASSLKDPYGYTF
TRBD2,TRBJ2-3,TRBV5-6,-,TGTGCCAGCAGTGGGCTCGCGGGGGGGCTCTCAGATACGCAGTATTTT,CASSGLAGGLSDTQYF
TRBD1,TRBJ2-7,TRBV5-1,-,TGCGCCAGCAGCTTGCCCCAGGGACAGGGGCAGTACGAGCAGTACTTC,CASSLPQGQGQYEQYF
-,TRBJ2-3,TRBV24-1,-,TGTGCCACCAGTGATCCACTAGTTTCTGCAGATACGCAGTATTTT,CATSDPLVSADTQYF